This T cell receptor (beta chain) was identified in a study of shared clonotypes between healthy human individuals. Study observations and caveats: The small donor group covered limited genetic and exposure diversity.

Genomic DNA belonging to each subset was distributed in equal measure over several immunoSEQ plates. PCR replicates performed on unsorted PBMC used approximately 300 ng DNA, 25,000 to 35,000 T cell genomes. Produced via immunoSEQ multiplex PCR; TCRdb's table is partial and in-frame only. Here the sample spans about 460,000 clones, around 77% being singletons. Details on this clone: Its target is unknown.

The V segment lost 7 bases and the J segment 4 bases; nucleotides outside the gene matches: 12. Germline V CDR1 and CDR2: MNHNS, SASEGT. This CDR3 comprises 15 residues. The clonotype was recovered from a woman between 40 and 55 years old in good health. Some clones in this sample may be carry-over from other donors' samples. V usage is TRBV6-1 and J usage is TRBJ2-7; 8 bases align to TRBD1. Sequencing was performed on PBMCs. The CDR3 DNA reads as TGTGCCAGCATCCAGCCCGGGACAGGAAAGTACGAGCAGTACTTC. Its protein is CASIQPGTGKYEQYF.